Following are 17 T cell receptor beta chains from one sample sequenced in a study of cytotoxic CD8 clonotypes in ibrutinib-treated CLL. Assay used: immunoSEQ multiplex PCR; TCRdb lists only in-frame clones, some missing. The table lists roughly 170,000 clones, approximately 80% of them singletons, with less than 6% in the top ten. The source material was PBMCs, sampled after 24 months of ibrutinib treatment. The receptors originated from a human donor with chronic lymphocytic leukemia.

In DNA form, the CDR3 reads TGTGCCAGCAGTCTCCGGGACAGTTTCTACGAGCAGTACTTC. It codes for CASSLRDSFYEQYF. This chain uses TRBV2 with TRBJ2-7; 7 bases agree with TRBD1. Germline assignment: CDR1 SNHLY and CDR2 FYNNEI. The CDR3 covers 14 residues. J was trimmed by 3 bases and V by 5 bases; bases with no gene match: 7. Full variable domain (rest looked up from reference TRBV2 and TRBJ2-7): EPEVTQTPSHQVTQMGQEVILRCVPISNHLYFYWYRQILGQKVEFLVSFYNNEISEKSEIFDDQFSVERPDGSNFTLKIRSTKLEDSAMYFCASSLRDSFYEQYFGPGTRLTVT.

The rearrangement uses TRBV5-1 and TRBJ1-2; D is perhaps TRBD1 (5 bases). Trimming pared 4 bases from V and 3 bases from J, leaving 16 bases between. Germline V gives CDR1 SGHRS, CDR2 YFSETQ. The CDR3 sequence is 15 residues long. The CDR3 spells CASSPFFGGDYGYTF. CDR3 nucleotides: TGCGCCAGCAGCCCCTTCTTTGGGGGAGACTATGGCTACACCTTC.

The rearrangement links TRBV11-2 to TRBJ1-3, with no clear D. Trimming took off 1 base at V and 6 bases at J, with 4 bases between the two ends. Per germline, CDR1 SGHAT and CDR2 FQNNGV. CDR3 size: 12 residues. The CDR3 DNA reads as TGTGCCAGCAGCTTAGTGGTAAACACCATATATTTT. Encoded protein: CASSLVVNTIYF.

The chain uses TRBV19 and TRBJ2-6; D is ambiguous. The V gene lost 5 bases and the J gene lost 5 bases, with 22 bases spanning the gap. Per germline, CDR1 LNHDA and CDR2 SQIVND (reference sequence). This CDR3 region has 18 residues. The chain's CDR3 is CASSRILTSQSRANVLTF. In nucleotides, the CDR3 is TGTGCCAGTAGTCGGATTTTGACATCACAAAGTCGGGCCAACGTCCTGACTTTC.

The chain has TRBV10-3 and TRBJ1-5; 10 bases are a match to TRBD1. This CDR3 contains 15 residues. Losses at the gene ends were 6 bases for V and 4 bases for J; bases not matched to a gene: 6. Germline CDR1 is ENHRY and CDR2 is SYGVKD. The CDR3: CAISPGQGENQPQHF. In DNA form, the CDR3 reads TGTGCCATCAGCCCCGGACAGGGGGAAAATCAGCCCCAGCATTTT.

The V and J genes are TRBV27 and TRBJ1-4; TRBD1 matches at 7 bases. The V segment lost 5 bases and the J segment 3 bases; nucleotides outside the gene matches: 9. The CDR3 has 16 residues. Germline V gene sequence: CDR1 MNHEY, CDR2 SMNVEV (reference sequence). Here the CDR3 reads CASSATGLPPNEKLFF. CDR3 in DNA: TGTGCCAGCAGTGCGACAGGGCTCCCACCTAATGAAAAACTGTTTTTT.

This chain links TRBV5-1 with TRBJ1-5; D possibly corresponds to TRBD1 (5 bases). The germline V and J ends were trimmed by 3 bases and 0 bases, with 7 bases remaining between them. Germline V gene sequence: CDR1 SGHRS, CDR2 YFSETQ. This CDR3 has 14 amino acids. This CDR3 reads CASSWGNSNQPQHF. In nucleotides, the CDR3 is TGCGCCAGCAGCTGGGGGAATAGCAATCAGCCCCAGCATTTT.

The rearrangement links TRBV27 to TRBJ2-7; TRBD2 matches 9 bases. Germline V gives CDR1 MNHEY, CDR2 SMNVEV (reference sequence). The CDR3 length is 15 residues. Losses at the gene ends were 2 bases for V and 4 bases for J; bases not matched to a gene: 6. DNA of the CDR3: TGTGCCAGCAGTTTAGTGGCTAGCGGGAAGTACGAGCAGTACTTC. Protein: CASSLVASGKYEQYF.

The chain recombines TRBV29-1 with TRBJ2-7; D call uncertain. Germline V gene sequence: CDR1 SQVTM, CDR2 ANQGSEA. The CDR3 covers 13 residues. Trimming took 6 bases from V and 2 from J, leaving 14 bases between them. CDR3 in DNA: TGCAGCGTCATAGGGTCTCGGCCCTACGAGCAGTACTTC. It specifies CSVIGSRPYEQYF.

The chain uses TRBV11-2 and TRBJ1-2; possible D gene TRBD1, 5 bases. This CDR3 comprises 13 residues. Germline CDR1 reads SGHAT; CDR2 reads FQNNGV. The V end lost 1 base, the J end lost 2 bases, and 5 bases lay between the germline ends. CDR3 sequence reads: CASSLGQNYGYTF. CDR3 sequence (DNA): TGTGCCAGCAGCTTAGGACAGAACTATGGCTACACCTTC.

The chain has TRBV7-9 and TRBJ1-2; perhaps TRBD1 as D (5 bases). The CDR3 runs to 14 residues. Trimming pared 1 base from V and 3 bases from J, leaving 9 bases between. CDR1 is SEHNR, CDR2 FQNEAQ, per germline (reference sequence). In nucleotides, the CDR3 is TGTGCCAGCAGCTTAGGACAGAGTGACTATGGCTACACCTTC. This sequence encodes CASSLGQSDYGYTF.

CDR3 DNA sequence: TGCGCCAGCAGCTTGGGGGACAAGGTTGGAGAGACCCAGTACTTC. Translating it yields CASSLGDKVGETQYF. The chain combines TRBV5-1 with TRBJ2-5; possible D gene TRBD1, 6 bases. Germline V CDR1 and CDR2: SGHRS, YFSETQ. CDR3 length: 15 residues. Trimming stripped 0 bases from V and 4 bases from J, with 13 bases between. The entire variable domain, with the rest obtained from reference TRBV5-1 and TRBJ2-5, is as follows: KAGVTQTPRYLIKTRGQQVTLSCSPISGHRSVSWYQQTPGQGLQFLFEYFSETQRNKGNFPGRFSGRQFSNSRSEMNVSTLELGDSALYLCASSLGDKVGETQYFGPGTRLLVL.

This sequence joins TRBV11-2 and TRBJ2-5; the D call may be TRBD1 or TRBD2 (6 bases each). The germline V and J ends were trimmed by 5 bases and 5 bases, with 15 bases remaining between them. The germline V gene has CDR1 SGHAT and CDR2 FQNNGV. CDR3 length: 14 amino acids. CDR3 loop: CASSPPGGRETQYF. CDR3 bases: TGTGCCAGCAGCCCCCCCGGGGGCCGGGAGACCCAGTACTTC.

This clone was seen a single time. This chain joins TRBV4-1 and TRBJ1-3, with no clear D. The germline V gene encodes CDR1 MGHRA and CDR2 YSYEKL. V was cut by 2 bases and J by 0 bases, with 11 bases left in between. The CDR3 is 16 residues long. CDR3 in amino acids: CASSQTPRNSGNTIYF. DNA of the CDR3: TGCGCCAGCAGCCAAACCCCTAGGAACTCTGGAAACACCATATATTTT.

This clone was observed a handful of times. This sequence joins TRBV7-6 and TRBJ2-7; 8 bases line up with TRBD1. V was pared by 1 base and J by 5 bases, with 4 bases of the junction left unmatched. Germline-derived CDR1 and CDR2 are SGHVS and FNYEAQ. This CDR3 comprises 14 residues. The CDR3: CASSLGTGFHEQYF. The CDR3 nucleotides are TGTGCCAGCAGCTTAGGGACAGGGTTCCACGAGCAGTACTTC. The full variable domain, rest sourced from reference TRBV7-6 and TRBJ2-7, is GAGVSQSPRYKVTKRGQDVALRCDPISGHVSLYWYRQALGQGPEFLTYFNYEAQQDKSGLPNDRFSAERPEGSISTLTIQRTEQRDSAMYRCASSLGTGFHEQYFGPGTRLTVT.

V and J are TRBV30 and TRBJ1-5, with D possibly TRBD1 on 5 matching bases. With 2 bases removed from V and 7 bases from J, the gap between germline ends came to 21 bases. The CDR3 contains 16 residues. In germline, CDR1 is GTSNPN, CDR2 SVGIG (reference sequence). DNA for the CDR3: TGTGCCTGGAGTCCCCAGGGCTCCCCGGCCTACCAGCCCCAGCATTTT. It codes for CAWSPQGSPAYQPQHF.

V gene TRBV5-1 combines with J gene TRBJ2-3, with D unclear. The germline CDR1 and CDR2 sequences are SGHRS and YFSETQ. V was pared by 6 bases and J by 4 bases, with 9 bases between. The CDR3 covers 12 residues. CDR3 sequence reads: CASTDSADTQYF. The DNA for the CDR3 is TGCGCCAGCACTGACTCCGCAGATACGCAGTATTTT. The entire variable domain, with the rest obtained from reference TRBV5-1 and TRBJ2-3, is as follows: KAGVTQTPRYLIKTRGQQVTLSCSPISGHRSVSWYQQTPGQGLQFLFEYFSETQRNKGNFPGRFSGRQFSNSRSEMNVSTLELGDSALYLCASTDSADTQYFGPGTRLTVL.